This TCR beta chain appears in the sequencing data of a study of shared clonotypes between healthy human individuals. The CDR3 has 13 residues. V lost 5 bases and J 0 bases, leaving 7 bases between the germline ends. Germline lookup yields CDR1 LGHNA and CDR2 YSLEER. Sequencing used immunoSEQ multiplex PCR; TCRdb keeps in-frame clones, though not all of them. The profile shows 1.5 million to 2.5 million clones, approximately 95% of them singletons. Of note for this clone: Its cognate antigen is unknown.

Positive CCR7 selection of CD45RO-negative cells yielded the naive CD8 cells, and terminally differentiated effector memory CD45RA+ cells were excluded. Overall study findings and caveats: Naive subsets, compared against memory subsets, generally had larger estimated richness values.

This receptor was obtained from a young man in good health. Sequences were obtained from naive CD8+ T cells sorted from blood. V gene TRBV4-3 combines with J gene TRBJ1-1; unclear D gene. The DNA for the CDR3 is TGCGCCAGCAGCGAGGGTCTGAACACTGAAGCTTTCTTT. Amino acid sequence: CASSEGLNTEAFF.